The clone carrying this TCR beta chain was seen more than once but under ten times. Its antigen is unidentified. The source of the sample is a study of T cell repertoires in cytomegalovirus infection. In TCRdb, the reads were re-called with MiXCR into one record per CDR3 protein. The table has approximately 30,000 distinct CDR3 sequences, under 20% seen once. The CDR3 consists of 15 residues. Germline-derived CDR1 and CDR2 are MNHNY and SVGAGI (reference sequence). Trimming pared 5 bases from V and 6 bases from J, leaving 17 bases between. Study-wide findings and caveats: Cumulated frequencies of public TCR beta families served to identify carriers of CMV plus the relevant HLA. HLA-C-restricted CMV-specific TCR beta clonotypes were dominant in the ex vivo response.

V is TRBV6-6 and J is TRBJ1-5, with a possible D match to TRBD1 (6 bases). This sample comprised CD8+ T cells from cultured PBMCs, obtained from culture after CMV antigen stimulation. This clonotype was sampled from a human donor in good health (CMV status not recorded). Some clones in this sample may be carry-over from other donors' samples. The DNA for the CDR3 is TGTGCCAGCAGTAAACAGGGTGAGAGTGGTCAGCCCCAGCATTTT. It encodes CASSKQGESGQPQHF.